This passage covers 17 T cell receptor beta chains from one sample sequenced in a study of blood T cell repertoires in COVID-19. Produced via immunoSEQ multiplex PCR; TCRdb's table is partial and in-frame only. The sample consists of roughly 100,000 clones, about 86% of them appearing once. Sequenced input: peripheral blood. The source is a woman over 75 with active or convalescent COVID-19.

Turning to this clone: One end of the junction fails to match germline, which may point to a read error. The chain is built from TRBV9 and TRBJ2-1, with 7 bases fitting TRBD2. The CDR3 covers 17 residues. Germline-derived CDR1 and CDR2 are SGDLS and YYNGEE. This chain's CDR3 is CASSVGGTSGSYTEQFF. CDR3 bases: TGTGCCAGCAGCGTGGGGGGGACTTCAGGCTCGTACACTGAGCAGTTCTTC.

The chain employs TRBV6-5 and TRBJ2-7, with TRBD2 matching 11 bases. In germline, CDR1 is MNHEY, CDR2 SVGAGI. The CDR3 has 12 amino acids. The V and J ends lost 6 bases and 12 bases, in that order; junction bases with no gene match: 7. CDR3 protein: CASRTSGSKVYF. The CDR3, as DNA: TGTGCCAGCAGAACTAGCGGGAGTAAGGTGTACTTC.

The gene calls are TRBV24-1 and TRBJ1-1; no definite D call. The CDR3 sequence is 15 residues long. Trimming pared 3 bases from V and 0 bases from J, leaving 10 bases between. Germline V gene lookup returns CDR1 KGHDR and CDR2 SFDVKD. The CDR3 DNA follows: TGTGCCACCAGTGATGGGAGGATTGTGAACACTGAAGCTTTCTTT. Protein: CATSDGRIVNTEAFF.

The chain recombines TRBV10-3 with TRBJ1-1; no definite D call. The V end was cut by 3 bases, the J end by 3 bases, with 5 bases between. Germline V gene lookup returns CDR1 ENHRY and CDR2 SYGVKD. The CDR3 has 12 amino acids. CDR3 amino acids: CAISDSYTEAFF. CDR3 DNA sequence: TGTGCCATCAGTGACAGTTACACTGAAGCTTTCTTT.

The gene calls are TRBV6-5 and TRBJ1-1; 7 bases are shared with TRBD1. This CDR3 comprises 14 residues. CDR1 is MNHEY and CDR2 is SVGAGI in the germline V gene. The trim removed 10 bases at V and 0 bases at J, leaving 8 bases unmatched. The CDR3 here is CATTGQHLNTEAFF. CDR3 nucleotide sequence: TGTGCCACCACGGGACAGCACCTGAACACTGAAGCTTTCTTT.

This CDR3 reads CASSPPGGNTEAFF. The CDR3 nucleotides read TGTGCCAGCTCACCACCGGGGGGAAACACTGAAGCTTTCTTT. V is TRBV18 and J is TRBJ1-1, with D maybe TRBD1 (5 bases). The CDR3 runs 14 residues. Germline V CDR1 and CDR2: KGHSH, LQKENI. The V and J ends lost 0 bases and 2 bases respectively, with 7 bases between them.

The gene calls are TRBV11-2 and TRBJ2-7; 9 bases agree with TRBD1. The CDR3 is 19 amino acids. With V trimmed by 5 bases and J by 0 bases, 17 bases remained unmatched. Per the germline V gene, CDR1 is SGHAT and CDR2 is FQNNGV. CDR3 DNA: TGTGCCAGCAGCCCCATCAGCGGACAGGGGAGAATTCACTCCTACGAGCAGTACTTC. Amino acid sequence: CASSPISGQGRIHSYEQYF. Complete variable domain (other parts from reference TRBV11-2 and TRBJ2-7): EAGVAQSPRYKIIEKRQSVAFWCNPISGHATLYWYQQILGQGPKLLIQFQNNGVVDDSQLPKDRFSAERLKGVDSTLKIQPAKLEDSAVYLCASSPISGQGRIHSYEQYFGPGTRLTVT.

The gene calls are TRBV28 and TRBJ1-3; 7 bases match TRBD1. Germline V gives CDR1 MDHEN, CDR2 SYDVKM. The CDR3 length is 15 residues. The V gene end was trimmed by 3 bases and the J gene end by 3 bases; junction bases not matched to a gene: 5. CDR3 sequence (DNA): TGTGCCAGCAGTTTCCCACAGGGGCTTGGAAACACCATATATTTT. Protein product: CASSFPQGLGNTIYF.

This chain links TRBV5-8 with TRBJ1-5; D is possibly TRBD1 (6 bases). Trimming removed 0 bases from V and 5 bases from J, with 12 bases in between. Germline CDR1 is SGHTS and CDR2 is YDEGEE. The CDR3 covers 15 residues. CDR3 protein: CASSLDRARYQPQHF. The CDR3 DNA is TGTGCCAGCAGCTTGGACAGGGCCAGGTATCAGCCCCAGCATTTT.

In DNA form, the CDR3 reads TGTGCCAGCAGTATTAGCGGGGGACTTACGACGCAGTACTTC. This sequence encodes CASSISGGLTTQYF. The chain carries TRBV9 and TRBJ2-7; 9 bases fit TRBD2. The CDR3 is made up of 14 amino acids. Trimming removed 5 bases from V and 9 bases from J; junction bases left unmatched: 12. The germline V gene encodes CDR1 SGDLS and CDR2 YYNGEE.

This clone was observed once. Within the sample, other DNA sequences also encode this same CDR3. This chain joins TRBV11-2 and TRBJ1-1; TRBD1 is a possible D gene (6 bases). Germline CDR1 is SGHAT and CDR2 is FQNNGV. CDR3 size: 14 residues. Deletions cut 1 base from V and 2 bases from J, with 8 bases between. The DNA for the CDR3 is TGTGCCAGCAGCTTAGGGACAGCTAACACTGAAGCTTTCTTT. Translated, it gives CASSLGTANTEAFF.

The chain recombines TRBV28 with TRBJ2-1; D gene unclear. This CDR3 is built from 12 residues. Germline assignment: CDR1 MDHEN and CDR2 SYDVKM. V shed 4 bases and J shed 3 bases, with 4 bases lying between them. CDR3 nucleotides: TGTGCCAGCAGTTATTACTACAATGAGCAGTTCTTC. Translating it yields CASSYYYNEQFF. The full variable domain, completed using reference TRBV28 and TRBJ2-1, is DVKVTQSSRYLVKRTGEKVFLECVQDMDHENMFWYRQDPGLGLRLIYFSYDVKMKEKGDIPEGYSVSREKKERFSLILESASTNQTSMYLCASSYYYNEQFFGPGTRLTVL.

The J gene is TRBJ2-2, the V gene TRBV5-1, with 9 bases matching TRBD1. V shed 3 bases, J shed 2 bases, and the junction held 5 bases outside the gene matches. Germline V gene sequence: CDR1 SGHRS, CDR2 YFSETQ. This CDR3 comprises 16 residues. CDR3: CASSSGDRDNTGELFF. The CDR3 nucleotides are TGCGCCAGCAGCTCGGGGGACAGGGACAACACCGGGGAGCTGTTTTTT.

The genes are TRBV5-4 and TRBJ2-1; the D gene is possibly TRBD2 (6 bases). Trimming shortened V by 5 bases and J by 5 bases, and 17 bases separated the two germline ends. Germline values: CDR1 SGHNT, CDR2 YYREEE (reference sequence). This CDR3 has 15 amino acids. CDR3 coding DNA: TGTGCCAGCAGTCTTATCGGGGAGGCAAACAATGAGCAGTTCTTC. This encodes CASSLIGEANNEQFF.

The V call is TRBV12-3 or TRBV12-4, the J call TRBJ2-7, with 10 bases identical to TRBD2. The CDR3 covers 13 residues. J lost 12 bases, V lost 3 bases, and 8 bases had no gene match. The CDR3 reads CASSLQREGAPYF. The CDR3 DNA follows: TGTGCCAGCAGTTTGCAGCGGGAGGGGGCTCCGTACTTC.

The rearrangement links TRBV30 to TRBJ2-1; a weak D match, TRBD2 (6 bases). There are 14 residues in the CDR3. The V and J ends lost 3 bases and 5 bases respectively, with 14 bases between them. Germline CDR1 GTSNPN, CDR2 SVGIG (reference sequence). CDR3 in amino acids: CAWRGRSKNNEQFF. The DNA for the CDR3 is TGTGCCTGGAGGGGGAGGTCAAAGAACAATGAGCAGTTCTTC.

The V and J genes are TRBV11-2 and TRBJ1-2; tentatively, D is TRBD1 (6 bases). Deletions cut 2 bases from V and 6 bases from J, with 13 bases between. This CDR3 has 14 amino acids. Germline CDR1 reads SGHAT; CDR2 reads FQNNGV. CDR3 bases: TGTGCCAGCAGCTTATATGGGGGCGCACATGGCTACACCTTC. This codes for CASSLYGGAHGYTF.